This section outlines one T cell receptor beta chain sequence together with its context. Its target is not known. Sequenced by immunoSEQ multiplex PCR; TCRdb stores in-frame clones only, minus some. The sample lists fewer than 200,000 clones, around nine tenths occurring once. These data are taken from a study of T cell responses to AZD1222 COVID-19 vaccine. Notes on the study in general: Clonal diversity may have been underestimated in mostly white British donors. An increase in Spike-specific TCR breadth and depth was observed after two AZD1222 doses. The reported proportion of spike-specific TCRs targeting unmutated variant regions was nearly half. The peak T cell response came first, and repertoires were sampled only after it.

There are 13 residues in the CDR3. V lost 1 base and J 3 bases, leaving 6 bases between the germline ends. Germline CDR1 reads LGHNA; CDR2 reads YSLEER. The TCR comes from an adult who received the AZD1222 COVID-19 vaccine. The gene calls are TRBV4-3 and TRBJ1-1; D call uncertain. Sequenced material: peripheral blood, taken 28 days after the second AZD1222 dose. CDR3 DNA: TGCGCCAGCAGCCAAGCATGGGACACTGAAGCTTTCTTT. Amino acid sequence: CASSQAWDTEAFF.